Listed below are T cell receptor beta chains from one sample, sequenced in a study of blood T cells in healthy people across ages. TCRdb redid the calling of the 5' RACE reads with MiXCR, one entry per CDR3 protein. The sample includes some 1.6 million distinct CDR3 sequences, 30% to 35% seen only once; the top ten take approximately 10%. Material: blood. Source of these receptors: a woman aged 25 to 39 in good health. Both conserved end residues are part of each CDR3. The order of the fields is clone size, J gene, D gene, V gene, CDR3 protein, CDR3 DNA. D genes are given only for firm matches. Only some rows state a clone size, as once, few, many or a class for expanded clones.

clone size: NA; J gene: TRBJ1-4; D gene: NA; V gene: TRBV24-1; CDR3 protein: CATSDSAGRGLNEKLFF; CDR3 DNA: TGTGCCACCAGTGATTCGGCCGGGCGGGGGCTAAATGAAAAACTGTTTTTT
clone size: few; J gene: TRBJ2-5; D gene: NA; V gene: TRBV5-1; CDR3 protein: CAGSSFGGYQETQYF; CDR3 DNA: TGCGCCGGCAGCTCCTTTGGCGGGTACCAAGAGACCCAGTACTTC
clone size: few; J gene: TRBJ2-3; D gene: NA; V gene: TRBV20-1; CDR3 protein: CSARPLRGASGMDTQYF; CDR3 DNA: TGCAGTGCCCGGCCCCTTCGCGGGGCTTCTGGTATGGATACGCAGTATTTT
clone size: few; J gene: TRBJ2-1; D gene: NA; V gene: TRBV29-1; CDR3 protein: CSVELASGGSYNEQFF; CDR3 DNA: TGCAGCGTTGAACTAGCCTCCGGGGGATCCTACAATGAGCAGTTCTTC
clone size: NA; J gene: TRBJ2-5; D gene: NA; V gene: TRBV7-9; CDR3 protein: CASSGVARQETQYF; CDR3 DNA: TGTGCCAGCAGCGGGGTGGCTAGGCAAGAGACCCAGTACTTC
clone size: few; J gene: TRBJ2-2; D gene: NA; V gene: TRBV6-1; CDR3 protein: CASRRGSGTGELFF; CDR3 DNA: TGTGCCAGCAGAAGGGGTAGCGGTACCGGGGAGCTGTTTTTT
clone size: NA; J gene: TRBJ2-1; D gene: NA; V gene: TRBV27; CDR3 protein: CASSFNPYNEQFF; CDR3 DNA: TGTGCCAGCAGTTTTAACCCCTACAATGAGCAGTTCTTC
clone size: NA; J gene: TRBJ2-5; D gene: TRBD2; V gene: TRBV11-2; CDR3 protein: CASSFTGGRAERETQYF; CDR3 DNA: TGTGCCAGCAGCTTCACTGGTGGGAGGGCTGAGCGAGAGACCCAGTACTTC
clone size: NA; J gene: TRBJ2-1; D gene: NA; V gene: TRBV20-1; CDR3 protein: CSARRTGNEQFF; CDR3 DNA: TGCAGTGCTAGACGTACAGGGAATGAGCAGTTCTTC
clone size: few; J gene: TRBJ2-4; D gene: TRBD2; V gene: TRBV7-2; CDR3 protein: CASSPRGVAYGQYF; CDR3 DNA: TGTGCCAGCAGCCCCCGGGGGGTTGCCTACGGGCAGTACTTC
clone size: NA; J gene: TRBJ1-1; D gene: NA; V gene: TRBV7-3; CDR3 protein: CASSLRGPMNTEAFF; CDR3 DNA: TGTGCCAGCAGCTTACGGGGCCCTATGAACACTGAAGCTTTCTTT
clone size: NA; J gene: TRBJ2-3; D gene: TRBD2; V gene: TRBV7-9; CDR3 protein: CASSPPAASGSTDTQYF; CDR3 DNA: TGTGCCAGCAGCCCGCCGGCGGCTAGCGGGAGCACAGATACGCAGTATTTT
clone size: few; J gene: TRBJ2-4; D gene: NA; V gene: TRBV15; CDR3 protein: CATSRGSVNIQYF; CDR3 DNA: TGTGCCACCAGCAGAGGATCTGTAAACATTCAGTACTTC
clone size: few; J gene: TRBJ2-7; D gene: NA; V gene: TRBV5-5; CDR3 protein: CASSRAQRDYEQYF; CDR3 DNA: TGTGCCAGCAGCCGTGCTCAAAGAGACTACGAGCAGTACTTC
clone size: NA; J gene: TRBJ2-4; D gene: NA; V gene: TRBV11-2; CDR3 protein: CASSLGVGRITNIQYF; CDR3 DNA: TGTGCCAGCAGCTTAGGTGTCGGGAGAATCACAAACATTCAGTACTTC
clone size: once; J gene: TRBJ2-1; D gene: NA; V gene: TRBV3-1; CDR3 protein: CASSQAGAYDEQFF; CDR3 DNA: TGTGCCAGCAGCCAAGCGGGGGCCTACGATGAGCAGTTCTTC
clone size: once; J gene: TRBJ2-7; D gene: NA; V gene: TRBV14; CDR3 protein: CASSQVSTILGIYEQYF; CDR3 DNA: TGTGCCAGCAGCCAAGTTTCGACCATCCTGGGAATCTACGAGCAGTACTTC
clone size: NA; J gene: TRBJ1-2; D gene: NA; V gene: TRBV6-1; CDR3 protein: CASSEEVASYGYTF; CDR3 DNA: TGTGCCAGTAGTGAAGAGGTGGCCTCCTATGGCTACACCTTC
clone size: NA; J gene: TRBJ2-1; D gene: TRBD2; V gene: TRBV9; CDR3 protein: CASSPTGASGSNEQFF; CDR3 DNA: TGTGCCAGCAGCCCGACGGGGGCTAGCGGGAGCAATGAGCAGTTCTTC
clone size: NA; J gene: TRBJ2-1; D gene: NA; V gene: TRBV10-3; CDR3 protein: CAITRAANNEQFF; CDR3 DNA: TGTGCCATCACGCGTGCGGCAAACAATGAGCAGTTCTTC
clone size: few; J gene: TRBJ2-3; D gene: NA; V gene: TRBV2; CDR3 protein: CASRGTARADTQYF; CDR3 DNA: TGTGCCAGCAGAGGGACCGCACGTGCAGATACGCAGTATTTT
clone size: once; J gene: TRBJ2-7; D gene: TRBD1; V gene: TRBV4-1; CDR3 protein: CASSQGRTGQPYEQYF; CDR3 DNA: TGCGCCAGCAGCCAAGGGCGGACAGGCCAGCCCTACGAGCAGTACTTC
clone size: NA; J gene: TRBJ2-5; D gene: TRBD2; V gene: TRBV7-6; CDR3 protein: CASSPPGTSVAETQYF; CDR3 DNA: TGCGCCAGCAGTCCTCCCGGGACTAGCGTAGCCGAGACCCAGTACTTC
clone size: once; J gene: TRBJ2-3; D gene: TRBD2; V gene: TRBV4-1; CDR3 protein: CASGLGLAGGTDTQYF; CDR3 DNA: TGCGCCAGCGGCCTTGGACTAGCGGGGGGGACAGATACGCAGTATTTT
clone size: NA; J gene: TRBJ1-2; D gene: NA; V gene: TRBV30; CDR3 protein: CAWSTGDYGYTF; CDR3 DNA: TGTGCCTGGAGTACCGGGGACTATGGCTACACCTTC
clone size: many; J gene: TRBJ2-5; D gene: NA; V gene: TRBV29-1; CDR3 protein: CSVARGRGGEETQYF; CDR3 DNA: TGCAGCGTTGCAAGGGGCAGGGGGGGAGAGGAGACCCAGTACTTC
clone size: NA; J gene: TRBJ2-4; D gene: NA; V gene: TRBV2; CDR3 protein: CASIIDSIQYF; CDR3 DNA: TGTGCCAGCATTATTGACAGCATTCAGTACTTC
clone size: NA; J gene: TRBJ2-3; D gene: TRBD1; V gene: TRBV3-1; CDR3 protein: CASNRSRGTGSTDTQYF; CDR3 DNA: TGTGCCAGCAACCGGAGTCGTGGGACAGGGTCCACAGATACGCAGTATTTT
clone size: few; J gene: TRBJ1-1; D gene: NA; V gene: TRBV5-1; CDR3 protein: CASSFTSQDTEAFF; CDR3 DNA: TGCGCCAGCAGCTTTACCTCCCAGGACACTGAAGCTTTCTTT
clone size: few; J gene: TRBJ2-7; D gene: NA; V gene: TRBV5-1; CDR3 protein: CASSPRPQGREQYF; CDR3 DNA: TGCGCCAGCAGCCCCCGACCACAGGGACGCGAGCAGTACTTC
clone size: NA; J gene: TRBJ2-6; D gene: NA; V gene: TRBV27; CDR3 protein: CASSSPGGAVSGANVLTF; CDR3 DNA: TGTGCCAGCAGTTCTCCTGGAGGGGCGGTATCTGGGGCCAACGTCCTGACTTTC
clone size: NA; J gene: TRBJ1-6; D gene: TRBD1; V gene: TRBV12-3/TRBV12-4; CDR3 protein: CASTTPGQGNSPLHF; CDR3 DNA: TGTGCCAGCACCACACCGGGACAGGGGAATTCACCCCTCCACTTT
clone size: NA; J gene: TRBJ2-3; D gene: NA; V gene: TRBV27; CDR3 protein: CASGSWYDTQYF; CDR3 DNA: TGTGCCAGCGGGAGTTGGTACGATACGCAGTATTTT